The 11 T cell receptor beta chains presented below share a single source sample, sequenced in a study of naive and memory T cell subsets. Ligated cDNA underwent four rounds of PCR with nested alpha and beta constant region primers and SP2. TCRdb called the 5' RACE reads again in MiXCR, with one record for every CDR3 protein. The sample includes more than 45,000 distinct CDR3 sequences, approximately 4.8% of them seen just once. A UMI-containing oligonucleotide was joined by 3' ligation to the TCR cDNA template. The receptors come from a female donor in good health.

There are a few counts of this clonotype. This chain uses TRBV28 with TRBJ1-5, with a possible D match to TRBD1 (5 bases). V shed 3 bases and J shed 1 base, with 7 bases lying between them. Germline V gives CDR1 MDHEN, CDR2 SYDVKM. The CDR3 covers 14 residues. The chain's CDR3 is CASSFGGSNQPQHF. CDR3 sequence (DNA): TGTGCCAGCAGTTTCGGGGGAAGCAATCAGCCCCAGCATTTT. The whole variable domain, filled in from reference TRBV28 and TRBJ1-5, reads DVKVTQSSRYLVKRTGEKVFLECVQDMDHENMFWYRQDPGLGLRLIYFSYDVKMKEKGDIPEGYSVSREKKERFSLILESASTNQTSMYLCASSFGGSNQPQHFGDGTRLSIL.

The table lists this clonotype with many counts. This sequence joins TRBV25-1 and TRBJ2-7, with 10 bases that match TRBD1. The CDR3 has 13 residues. Germline values: CDR1 MGHDK, CDR2 SYGVNS. The J segment lost 5 bases and the V segment lost 10 bases, leaving 8 bases of the junction unmatched. Here the CDR3 reads CAKNDRGHDEQYF. CDR3 in DNA: TGTGCCAAAAATGACAGGGGGCACGACGAGCAGTACTTC.

This clonotype was picked up many times. The chain recombines TRBV5-1 with TRBJ2-1; D is possibly TRBD2 (6 bases). V was shortened by 7 bases and J by 0 bases, with 11 bases between the two germline ends. The germline V gene has CDR1 SGHRS and CDR2 YFSETQ. The CDR3 length is 14 residues. CDR3 protein: CASERASSYNEQFF. In DNA form, the CDR3 reads TGCGCCAGCGAGCGGGCAAGCTCCTACAATGAGCAGTTCTTC.

This clonotype was seen ten or more times. This chain connects TRBV6-2 or TRBV6-3 to TRBJ2-3; TRBD1 aligns across 9 bases. Trimming cost V 7 bases and J 3 bases; bases outside gene matches: 14. CDR3 length: 17 residues. CDR1 and CDR2 from the germline V gene are MNHEY and SVGEGT. The CDR3 spells CASMTGGLGFSTDTQYF. DNA of the CDR3: TGTGCCAGCATGACAGGGGGTCTAGGGTTTTCGACAGATACGCAGTATTTT.

This clonotype was found many times. V usage is TRBV12-3 or TRBV12-4 and J usage is TRBJ2-7; tentative D call: TRBD2 (5 bases). V was pared by 6 bases and J by 3 bases, with 15 bases between. CDR3 length: 14 residues. CDR3 protein: CASSSRKRSYEQYF. The CDR3 coding sequence is TGTGCCAGCAGCTCCCGAAAGCGGAGCTACGAGCAGTACTTC.

This clonotype has a count of ten or more. This sequence joins TRBV20-1 and TRBJ2-5; D is unresolved. Germline assignment: CDR1 DFQATT and CDR2 SNEGSKA (reference sequence). Between the trimmed V and J ends, which lost 3 bases and 5 bases, there was a span of 13 bases. The CDR3 length is 13 residues. The CDR3 DNA reads as TGCAGTGCTAGGTGGAGAACGTATGAGACCCAGTACTTC. Translating gives CSARWRTYETQYF.

This clonotype has ten or more counts. The chain joins TRBV18 to TRBJ2-1; no definite D call. This CDR3 contains 12 residues. The V end was cut by 3 bases, the J end by 6 bases, with 6 bases between. The germline V gene encodes CDR1 KGHSH and CDR2 LQKENI. As DNA, the CDR3 is TGTGCCAGCTCACCGACCTCCAATGAGCAGTTCTTC. As protein: CASSPTSNEQFF.

This clonotype showed up many times. The junction departs from the called germline gene at one end, perhaps through a read error. The chain carries TRBV29-1 and TRBJ2-2; 8 nucleotides match TRBD2. Germline assignment: CDR1 SQVTM and CDR2 ANQGSEA. The CDR3 runs to 17 residues. The CDR3 DNA sequence: TGCAGCGCTGAACAGAGGACTAGCCTTTATTTGGCCGGGGAGCTGTTTTTT. It yields the protein CSAEQRTSLYLAGELFF.

This clonotype was observed at least ten times. The chain couples TRBV21-1 to TRBJ2-3; the D call of TRBD2 is as the table states it, not checked on the DNA. TRBV21-1 is marked as a pseudogene. The CDR3 has 17 amino acids. The CDR3 sequence is CASSKVTASGSSDTQYF. The CDR3 DNA sequence: TGTGCCAGCAGCAAAGTTACGGCTAGCGGGAGTTCAGATACGCAGTATTTT.

This clonotype occurred many times. The rearrangement joins TRBV20-1 to TRBJ2-7; the D gene is possibly TRBD2 (6 bases). Germline V lookup: CDR1 DFQATT, CDR2 SNEGSKA (reference sequence). Between the trimmed V and J ends, which lost 8 bases and 0 bases, there was a span of 11 bases. The CDR3 loop spans 12 amino acids. In DNA form, the CDR3 reads TGCAGTCTCCGGGACTTCTCCTACGAGCAGTACTTC. It translates to CSLRDFSYEQYF.

Ten or more counts support this clonotype. The DNA of the CDR3 is TGCGCCAGCAGCAAGGACCTAGCGGGAGGGCTGGGGTCCAAAAACATTCAGTACTTC. Protein sequence: CASSKDLAGGLGSKNIQYF. The genes are TRBV5-1 and TRBJ2-4; 12 bases match TRBD2. Trimming removed 4 bases from V and 2 bases from J; junction bases left unmatched: 13. Germline V gene lookup returns CDR1 SGHRS and CDR2 YFSETQ. The CDR3 is made up of 19 amino acids.